This is a list of T cell receptor beta chains from one sample in a study of blood T cells in healthy people across ages. One entry per CDR3 protein, called by TCRdb with MiXCR from the 5' RACE reads. The sample carries over 1.5 million distinct CDR3 sequences, around half recorded once. Sequenced input: blood. The source is a woman in her thirties or forties in good health. Each CDR3 is given without its conserved first and last residue. D genes are given only for firm matches.

V,J,D,CDR3
TRBV12-3/TRBV12-4,TRBJ2-4,NA,ASRKRGTKNIQY
TRBV4-1,TRBJ2-1,TRBD2,ASSQDGRGASYNEQF
TRBV7-3,NA,NA,ASSLAGTHKETQY
TRBV6-1,NA,NA,ASMVTFYETQY
TRBV6-6,TRBJ1-1,NA,ASSYSGGWNTEAF
TRBV5-1,TRBJ1-2,TRBD1,ASSFRGQGDGYT
TRBV20-1,TRBJ1-6,NA,SVSLGSPLH
TRBV6-2/TRBV6-3,TRBJ1-2,NA,ASTLGFSGYT
TRBV2,TRBJ1-1,TRBD1,ASNRPQGAGNTEAF
TRBV7-2,TRBJ1-4,NA,ASSLGVSTNEKLF
TRBV4-3,TRBJ2-7,NA,ASSQGGLSYEQY
TRBV18,TRBJ2-5,NA,ASSPPVGSATQETQY
TRBV12-3/TRBV12-4,TRBJ1-4,NA,ASRALGRHDEKLF
TRBV5-6,TRBJ1-6,NA,ASSLGSHSPLH
TRBV20-1,TRBJ2-7,NA,SARESATSPYEQY
TRBV24-1,TRBJ2-1,TRBD2,ATSGTGTSGRNEQF
TRBV5-1,TRBJ2-7,TRBD1,ASSSSGQPTDEQY
TRBV2,TRBJ2-1,NA,ASKGRADNEQF
TRBV4-2,TRBJ2-3,TRBD1,ASSQVGTVTDTQY
TRBV5-6,TRBJ2-7,NA,ASSLGGQYYEQY
TRBV28,TRBJ1-2,TRBD1,ASSSRGAYGYT
TRBV7-2,TRBJ2-5,NA,ASSLEHGGQETQY
TRBV7-2,TRBJ2-1,NA,ASSHSHNEQF
TRBV10-3,TRBJ2-1,NA,AISDPPTNEQF
TRBV25-1,TRBJ1-1,TRBD1,ASSTGGRRNTEAF
TRBV24-1,TRBJ2-3,NA,ATSDRSGEGTDTQY
TRBV15,TRBJ2-5,NA,ATSMSQLRETQY
TRBV7-2,NA,TRBD1,ASSLASTGGPYEQY
TRBV7-9,TRBJ1-2,TRBD1,ASSATGGGYGYT
TRBV27,TRBJ2-3,NA,ASSTPDTDTQY